The next 8 T cell receptor beta chains were all read from a single sample in a study of cytomegalovirus exposure and HLA in healthy donors. 13 Jbeta primers and 60 Vbeta primers were used for the PCR. Produced via immunoSEQ multiplex PCR; TCRdb's table is partial and in-frame only. The data include roughly 100,000 clones; the top ten clones carry roughly 14%. The sample consisted of PBMCs. The receptors derive from a man aged 45-65 years in good health and CMV-seropositive.

The chain uses TRBV11-2 and TRBJ2-5; 8 bases fit TRBD2. The V gene end was trimmed by 1 base and the J gene end by 5 bases; junction bases not matched to a gene: 3. Looked up from germline, CDR1 is SGHAT and CDR2 is FQNNGV. This CDR3 is 14 amino acids long. In DNA form, the CDR3 reads TGTGCCAGCAGCTTAGGGCGCGGGGGGGAGACCCAGTACTTC. It yields the protein CASSLGRGGETQYF.

This sequence joins TRBV30 and TRBJ2-5; D is possibly TRBD2 (6 bases). V lost 0 bases, J lost 5 bases, and 13 bases lay in between. CDR3 size: 14 residues. The germline V gene encodes CDR1 GTSNPN and CDR2 SVGIG (reference sequence). CDR3: CAWSVGGTAETQYF. The CDR3 bases are TGTGCCTGGAGTGTAGGAGGGACGGCGGAGACCCAGTACTTC.

CDR3 sequence: CANSPSCEQYF. The CDR3 bases are TGCGCCAACTCACCCTCTTGCGAGCAGTACTTC. The genes are TRBV10-1 and TRBJ2-7; no clear D. The CDR3 has 11 residues. Trimming removed 10 bases at V and 6 bases at J, with 13 bases between. Germline assignment: CDR1 WNHNN and CDR2 SYGVQD (reference sequence).

This rearrangement joins TRBV5-6 to TRBJ1-3, with 10 bases that match TRBD1. CDR3 length: 17 residues. V dropped 4 bases and J dropped 4; count of bases not matched to a gene: 11. The germline CDR1 and CDR2 sequences are SGHDT and YYEEEE. CDR3: CASSEAGTGVLGNTIYF. DNA of the CDR3: TGTGCCAGCAGCGAAGCCGGGACAGGGGTTTTAGGAAACACCATATATTTT.

The genes are TRBV7-9 and TRBJ2-5; TRBD1 is a possible D gene (5 bases). Germline CDR1 reads SEHNR; CDR2 reads FQNEAQ (reference sequence). The germline V and J ends were trimmed by 3 bases and 4 bases, with 12 bases remaining between them. The CDR3 sequence is 14 residues long. In DNA form, the CDR3 reads TGTGCCAGCAGCTTGATCACAGGCGGAGAGACCCAGTACTTC. Protein: CASSLITGGETQYF.

The chain is built from TRBV7-9 and TRBJ2-7, with a possible D match to TRBD1 (7 bases). The CDR3 consists of 19 residues. Germline V lookup: CDR1 SEHNR, CDR2 FQNEAQ (reference sequence). Between the trimmed V and J ends, which lost 3 bases and 5 bases, there was a span of 29 bases. This CDR3 is CASSFDQGDWRSTWDEQYF. The CDR3 coding sequence is TGTGCCAGCAGCTTCGACCAGGGGGACTGGCGGTCTACCTGGGACGAGCAGTACTTC.

V and J are TRBV29-1 and TRBJ1-2; 7 bases align to TRBD1. The CDR3 is 8 amino acids. The V and J ends lost 6 bases and 14 bases, in that order; junction bases with no gene match: 3. Germline V lookup: CDR1 SQVTM, CDR2 ANQGSEA. CDR3 protein: CSVEGQTF. CDR3 nucleotides: TGCAGCGTAGAGGGACAGACCTTC.

V and J are TRBV5-6 and TRBJ1-2; D is uncertain. Germline V gene sequence: CDR1 SGHDT, CDR2 YYEEEE. This CDR3 contains 14 residues. The V and J ends lost 0 bases and 2 bases respectively, with 8 bases between them. The CDR3 coding sequence is TGTGCCAGCAGCTTGGATCGCAGAAACTATGGCTACACCTTC. It encodes CASSLDRRNYGYTF. The full variable domain, in which reference TRBV5-6 and TRBJ1-2 provide the parts outside the CDR3, is DAGVTQSPTHLIKTRGQQVTLRCSPKSGHDTVSWYQQALGQGPQFIFQYYEEEERQRGNFPDRFSGHQFPNYSSELNVNALLLGDSALYLCASSLDRRNYGYTFGSGTRLTVV.